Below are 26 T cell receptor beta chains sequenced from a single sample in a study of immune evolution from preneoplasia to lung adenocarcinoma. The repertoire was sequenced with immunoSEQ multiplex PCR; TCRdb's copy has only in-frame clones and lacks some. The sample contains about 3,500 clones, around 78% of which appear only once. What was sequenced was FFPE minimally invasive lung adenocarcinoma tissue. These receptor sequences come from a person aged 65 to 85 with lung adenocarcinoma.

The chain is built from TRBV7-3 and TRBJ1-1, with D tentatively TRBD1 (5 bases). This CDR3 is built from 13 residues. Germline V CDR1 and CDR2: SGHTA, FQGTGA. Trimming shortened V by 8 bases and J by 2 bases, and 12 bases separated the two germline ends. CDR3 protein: CASSKGPNTEAFF. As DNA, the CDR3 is TGTGCCAGCTCGAAGGGACCAAACACTGAAGCTTTCTTT.

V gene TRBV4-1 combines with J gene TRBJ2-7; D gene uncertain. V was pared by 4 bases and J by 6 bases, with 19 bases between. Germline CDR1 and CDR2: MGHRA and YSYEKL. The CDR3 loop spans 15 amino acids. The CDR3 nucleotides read TGCGCCAGCAGCCTCCGGGCCGATAACGCAGCCGAGCAGTACTTC. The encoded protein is CASSLRADNAAEQYF.

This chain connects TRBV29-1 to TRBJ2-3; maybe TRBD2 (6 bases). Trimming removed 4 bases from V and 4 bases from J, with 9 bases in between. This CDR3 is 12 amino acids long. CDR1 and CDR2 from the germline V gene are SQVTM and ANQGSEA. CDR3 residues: CSVVGTADTQYF. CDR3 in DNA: TGCAGCGTTGTAGGGACTGCAGATACGCAGTATTTT.

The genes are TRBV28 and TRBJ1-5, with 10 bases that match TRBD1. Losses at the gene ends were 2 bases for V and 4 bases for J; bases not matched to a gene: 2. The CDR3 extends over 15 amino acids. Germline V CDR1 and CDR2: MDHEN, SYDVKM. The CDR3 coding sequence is TGTGCCAGCAGTTTAGGACAGGGGGGAAATCAGCCCCAGCATTTT. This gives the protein CASSLGQGGNQPQHF.

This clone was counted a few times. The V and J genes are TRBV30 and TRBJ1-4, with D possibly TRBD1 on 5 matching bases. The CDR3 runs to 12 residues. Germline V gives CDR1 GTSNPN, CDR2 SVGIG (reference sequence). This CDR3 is CAGGNRREKLFF. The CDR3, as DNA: TGTGCGGGGGGGAACAGACGTGAAAAACTGTTTTTT.

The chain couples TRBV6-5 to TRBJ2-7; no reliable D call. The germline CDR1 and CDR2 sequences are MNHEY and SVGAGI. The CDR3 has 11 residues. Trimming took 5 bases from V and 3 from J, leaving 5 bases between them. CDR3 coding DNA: TGTGCCAGCAGTGAGCTCTACGAGCAGTACTTC. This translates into CASSELYEQYF.

The CDR3 DNA follows: TGTGCCAGCAGACAGGGTTTTGACTATGGCTACACCTTC. It is translated as CASRQGFDYGYTF. The chain uses TRBV25-1 and TRBJ1-2; D may be TRBD1 (6 bases). The CDR3 is 13 amino acids. CDR1 is MGHDK, CDR2 SYGVNS, per germline. Trimming shortened V by 6 bases and J by 3 bases, and 11 bases separated the two germline ends.

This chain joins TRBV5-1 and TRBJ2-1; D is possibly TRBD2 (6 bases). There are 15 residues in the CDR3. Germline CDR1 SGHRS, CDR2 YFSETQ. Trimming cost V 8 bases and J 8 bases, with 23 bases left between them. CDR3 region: CASGDSGNPGDEQFF. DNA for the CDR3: TGCGCCAGTGGAGATAGCGGTAACCCTGGGGATGAGCAGTTCTTC.

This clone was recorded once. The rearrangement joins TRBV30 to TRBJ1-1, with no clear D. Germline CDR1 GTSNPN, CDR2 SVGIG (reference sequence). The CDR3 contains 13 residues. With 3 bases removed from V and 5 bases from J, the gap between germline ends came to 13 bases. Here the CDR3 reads CAWRFQPGTEAFF. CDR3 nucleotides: TGTGCCTGGAGGTTCCAGCCGGGGACTGAAGCTTTCTTT. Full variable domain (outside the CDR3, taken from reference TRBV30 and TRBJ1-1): SQTIHQWPATLVQPVGSPLSLECTVEGTSNPNLYWYRQAAGRGLQLLFYSVGIGQISSEVPQNLSASRPQDRQFILSSKKLLLSDSGFYLCAWRFQPGTEAFFGQGTRLTVV.

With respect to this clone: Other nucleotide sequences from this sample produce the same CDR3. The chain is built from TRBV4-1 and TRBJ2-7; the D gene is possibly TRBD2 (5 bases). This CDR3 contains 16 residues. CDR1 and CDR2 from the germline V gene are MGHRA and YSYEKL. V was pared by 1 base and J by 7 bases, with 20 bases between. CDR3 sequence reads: CASSQVEASRGSEQYF. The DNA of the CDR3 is TGCGCCAGCAGCCAAGTAGAGGCTAGCCGAGGTTCGGAGCAGTACTTC.

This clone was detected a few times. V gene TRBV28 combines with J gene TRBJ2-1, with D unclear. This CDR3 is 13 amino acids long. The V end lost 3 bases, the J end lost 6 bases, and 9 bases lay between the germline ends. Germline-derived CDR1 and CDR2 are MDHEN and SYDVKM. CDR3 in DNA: TGTGCCAGCAGTTTCCAAACGGTCAATGAGCAGTTCTTC. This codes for CASSFQTVNEQFF.

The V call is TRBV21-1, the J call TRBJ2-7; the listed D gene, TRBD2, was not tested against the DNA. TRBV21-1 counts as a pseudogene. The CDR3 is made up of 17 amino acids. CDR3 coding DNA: TGTGCCAGCAGCAAATCGGTGGGACTAGCGGGAAATTTCGAGCAGTACTTC. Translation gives CASSKSVGLAGNFEQYF.

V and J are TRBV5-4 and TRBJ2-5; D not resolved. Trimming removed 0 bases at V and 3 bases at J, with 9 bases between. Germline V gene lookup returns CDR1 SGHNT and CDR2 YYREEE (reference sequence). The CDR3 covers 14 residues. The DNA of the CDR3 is TGTGCCAGCAGCTTGGGTCCCCCGGAAGAGACCCAGTACTTC. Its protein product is CASSLGPPEETQYF.

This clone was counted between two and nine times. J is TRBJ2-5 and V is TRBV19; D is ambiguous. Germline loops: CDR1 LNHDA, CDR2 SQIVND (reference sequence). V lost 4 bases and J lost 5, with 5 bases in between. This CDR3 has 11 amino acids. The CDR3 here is CASSTGETQYF. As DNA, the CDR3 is TGTGCCAGTAGTACTGGGGAGACCCAGTACTTC.

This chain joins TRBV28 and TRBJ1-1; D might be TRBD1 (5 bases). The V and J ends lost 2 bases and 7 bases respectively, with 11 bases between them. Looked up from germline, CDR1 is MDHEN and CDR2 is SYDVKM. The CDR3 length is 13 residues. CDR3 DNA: TGTGCCAGCAGTTTACTCCCAGGGATTGAAGCTTTCTTT. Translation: CASSLLPGIEAFF.

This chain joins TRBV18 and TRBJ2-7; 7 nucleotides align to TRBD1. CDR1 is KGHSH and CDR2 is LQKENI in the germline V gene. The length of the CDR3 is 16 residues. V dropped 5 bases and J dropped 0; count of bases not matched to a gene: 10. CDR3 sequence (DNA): TGTGCCAGCTCATCCTCAAGGGACAGTCTCTCCTACGAGCAGTACTTC. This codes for CASSSSRDSLSYEQYF.

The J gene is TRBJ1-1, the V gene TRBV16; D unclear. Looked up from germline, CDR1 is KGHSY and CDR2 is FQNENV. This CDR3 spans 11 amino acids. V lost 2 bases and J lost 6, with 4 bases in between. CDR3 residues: CASSQGSEAFF. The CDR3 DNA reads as TGTGCCAGCAGCCAAGGATCTGAAGCTTTCTTT.

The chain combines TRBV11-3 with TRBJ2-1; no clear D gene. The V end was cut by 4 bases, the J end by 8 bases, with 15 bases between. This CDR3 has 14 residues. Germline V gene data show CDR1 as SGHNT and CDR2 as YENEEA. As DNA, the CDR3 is TGTGCCAGCAGCTCGGATGGAAGATCGCATGAGCAGTTCTTC. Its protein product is CASSSDGRSHEQFF.

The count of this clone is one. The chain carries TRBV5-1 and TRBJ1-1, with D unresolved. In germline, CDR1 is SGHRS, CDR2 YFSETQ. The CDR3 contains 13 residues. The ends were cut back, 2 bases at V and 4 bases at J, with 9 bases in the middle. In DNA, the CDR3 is TGCGCCAGCAGCTTCAACAGTGGCACTGAAGCTTTCTTT. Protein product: CASSFNSGTEAFF.

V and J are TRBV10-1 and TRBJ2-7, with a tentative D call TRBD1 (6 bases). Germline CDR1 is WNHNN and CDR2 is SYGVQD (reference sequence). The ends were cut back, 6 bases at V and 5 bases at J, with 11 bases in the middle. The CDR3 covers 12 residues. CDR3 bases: TGCGCCAGCAGAGGGACATCCGACGAGCAGTACTTC. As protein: CASRGTSDEQYF.

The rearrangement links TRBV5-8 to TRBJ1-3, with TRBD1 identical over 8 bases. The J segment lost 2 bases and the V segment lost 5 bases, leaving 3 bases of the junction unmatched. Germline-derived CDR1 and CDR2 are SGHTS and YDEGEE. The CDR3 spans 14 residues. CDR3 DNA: TGTGCCAGCAGACAGACAGGGGCTGGAAACACCATATATTTT. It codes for CASRQTGAGNTIYF.

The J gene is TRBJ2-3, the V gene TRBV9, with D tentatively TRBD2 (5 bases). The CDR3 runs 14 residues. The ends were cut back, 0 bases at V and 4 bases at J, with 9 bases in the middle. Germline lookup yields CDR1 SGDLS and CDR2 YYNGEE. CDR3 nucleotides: TGTGCCAGCAGCGTAGCAGTGGAGGCAGATACGCAGTATTTT. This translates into CASSVAVEADTQYF. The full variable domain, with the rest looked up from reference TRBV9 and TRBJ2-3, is DSGVTQTPKHLITATGQRVTLRCSPRSGDLSVYWYQQSLDQGLQFLIQYYNGEERAKGNILERFSAQQFPDLHSELNLSSLELGDSALYFCASSVAVEADTQYFGPGTRLTVL.

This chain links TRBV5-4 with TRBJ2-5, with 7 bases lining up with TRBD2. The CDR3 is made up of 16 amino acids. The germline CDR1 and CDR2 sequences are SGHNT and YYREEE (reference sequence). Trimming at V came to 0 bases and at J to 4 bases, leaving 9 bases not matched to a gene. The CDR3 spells CASSLDRGGMGETQYF. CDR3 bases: TGTGCCAGCAGCTTGGATCGGGGAGGGATGGGAGAGACCCAGTACTTC. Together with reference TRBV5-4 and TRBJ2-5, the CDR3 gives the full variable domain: ETGVTQSPTHLIKTRGQQVTLRCSSQSGHNTVSWYQQALGQGPQFIFQYYREEENGRGNFPPRFSGLQFPNYSSELNVNALELDDSALYLCASSLDRGGMGETQYFGPGTRLLVL.

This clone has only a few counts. CDR3 residues: CASSTLAGSTDTQYF. The DNA for the CDR3 is TGTGCCAGCAGTACCCTAGCGGGGAGCACAGATACGCAGTATTTT. The chain is built from TRBV28 and TRBJ2-3; 9 bases match TRBD2. V dropped 5 bases and J dropped 0; count of bases not matched to a gene: 3. This CDR3 comprises 15 residues. Germline CDR1 is MDHEN and CDR2 is SYDVKM.

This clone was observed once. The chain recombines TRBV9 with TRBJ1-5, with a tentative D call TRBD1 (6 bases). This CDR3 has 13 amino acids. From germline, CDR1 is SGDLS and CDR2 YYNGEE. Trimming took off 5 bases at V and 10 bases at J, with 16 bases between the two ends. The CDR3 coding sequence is TGTGCCAGCAGTGTGCAGGGGAATGGACCCCAGCATTTT. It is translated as CASSVQGNGPQHF.

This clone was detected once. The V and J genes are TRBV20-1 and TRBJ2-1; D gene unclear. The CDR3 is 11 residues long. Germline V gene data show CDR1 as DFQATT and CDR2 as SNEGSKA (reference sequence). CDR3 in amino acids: CSLSRWNEQFF. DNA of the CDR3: TGCAGCCTCAGCAGGTGGAATGAGCAGTTCTTC.